These 19 T cell receptor beta chains came from one sample sequenced in a study of Ad26.COV2.S vaccination and SARS-CoV-2 variants. As to treatment: about 20 received Ad26.COV2.S at low or high dose, single or two shots; 5 received placebo; per-sample allocation not given. Sampling was done on day 63 after the first vaccine or placebo injection. This table comes from immunoSEQ multiplex PCR, and its TCRdb copy is limited to in-frame clones, with some not included. The sample has 350,000 to 450,000 clones; roughly four fifths are singletons. Sample: peripheral blood, taken in a trial of Ad26.COV2.S vaccine versus placebo. The source is a person between 18 and 59 years old who received the Ad26.COV2.S COVID-19 vaccine or a placebo.

The chain joins TRBV6-5 to TRBJ1-2, with D possibly being TRBD1 (5 bases). The germline CDR1 and CDR2 sequences are MNHEY and SVGAGI. The CDR3 totals 15 residues. The V and J ends lost 2 bases and 7 bases respectively, with 17 bases between them. The CDR3 region is CASSYEGLPSRGYTF. Here the CDR3 DNA reads TGTGCCAGCAGTTACGAGGGGCTCCCGTCCCGTGGCTACACCTTC.

This chain links TRBV27 with TRBJ2-7, with 14 nucleotides matching TRBD2. The length of the CDR3 is 13 residues. V shed 9 bases, J shed 2 bases, and the junction held 0 bases outside the gene matches. CDR1 and CDR2 from the germline V gene are MNHEY and SMNVEV (reference sequence). CDR3 residues: CARGLAGAYEQYF. CDR3 nucleotides: TGTGCCAGGGGACTAGCGGGAGCCTACGAGCAGTACTTC.

This chain joins TRBV5-4 and TRBJ1-1; 11 bases agree with TRBD1. Germline V gene lookup returns CDR1 SGHNT and CDR2 YYREEE (reference sequence). V lost 1 base, J lost 5 bases, and 4 bases stayed unmatched. The CDR3 has 15 residues. The CDR3 DNA reads as TGTGCCAGCAGCTTGAAGGGGACAGGGGGAACTGAAGCTTTCTTT. Translated, it gives CASSLKGTGGTEAFF.

The J gene is TRBJ1-1, the V gene TRBV18; D is uncertain. V lost 6 bases, J lost 3 bases, and 14 bases lay in between. Germline V gene data show CDR1 as KGHSH and CDR2 as LQKENI. The CDR3 has 14 amino acids. CDR3 in DNA: TGTGCCAGCTCGTGGGTAGAAGGTGACACTGAAGCTTTCTTT. Translation gives CASSWVEGDTEAFF.

The chain has TRBV3-1 (or the pseudogene TRBV3-2) and TRBJ2-7; D is perhaps TRBD1 or TRBD2 (5 bases each). Trimming cost V 4 bases and J 1 base, with 8 bases left between them. CDR3 length equals 13 residues. CDR1 is LGHDT, CDR2 YNNKEL, per germline (reference sequence). In nucleotides, the CDR3 is TGTGCCAGCAGCCCGGGACCTTCCTACGAGCAGTACTTC. Translation gives CASSPGPSYEQYF.

The CDR3 DNA is TGTGCCAGCGTCCTTCCAGCGTGGAATGAGCAGTTCTTC. Encoded protein: CASVLPAWNEQFF. V and J are TRBV2 and TRBJ2-1; no clear D gene. V gave up 8 bases and J gave up 7 bases, with 15 bases separating them. The V gene's germline CDR1 is SNHLY and CDR2 FYNNEI. The CDR3 has 13 residues.

The chain links TRBV7-2 to TRBJ2-5, with D perhaps matching TRBD2 (6 bases). Germline V CDR1 and CDR2: SGHTA, FQGNSA. CDR3 size: 15 residues. With 4 bases removed from V and 1 base from J, the gap between germline ends came to 13 bases. The CDR3 region has the DNA TGTGCCAGCAGCTGGCCTGGGCGGGGCCAAGAGACCCAGTACTTC. Protein product: CASSWPGRGQETQYF.

The V call is TRBV6-5, the J call TRBJ2-7, with 8 bases that match TRBD1. V was pared by 6 bases and J by 2 bases, with 9 bases of the junction left unmatched. The germline CDR1 and CDR2 sequences are MNHEY and SVGAGI. The CDR3 loop spans 15 amino acids. CDR3 sequence reads: CASSQETGDPYEQYF. The CDR3 DNA follows: TGTGCCAGCAGCCAGGAGACAGGGGACCCCTACGAGCAGTACTTC.

The rearrangement links TRBV5-6 to TRBJ2-7, with D perhaps matching TRBD2 (7 bases). This CDR3 is 15 amino acids long. Germline CDR1 SGHDT, CDR2 YYEEEE. V was trimmed by 4 bases and J by 4 bases, leaving 18 bases between them. CDR3 bases: TGTGCCAGCAGCCCGAACGGGGGGCAGGAGTACGAGCAGTACTTC. Its translation: CASSPNGGQEYEQYF.

In this sample, this clone turned up a few times. The V gene is TRBV30, the J gene TRBJ2-6; 7 nucleotides align to TRBD2. Germline V lookup: CDR1 GTSNPN, CDR2 SVGIG (reference sequence). The V gene end was trimmed by 1 base and the J gene end by 1 base; junction bases not matched to a gene: 1. The CDR3 covers 15 residues. The CDR3 here is CAWSGGGSGANVLTF. The DNA for the CDR3 is TGTGCCTGGAGTGGGGGAGGGTCTGGGGCCAACGTCCTGACTTTC.

The V call is TRBV6-4, the J call TRBJ2-2; 9 positions match TRBD1. The V and J ends lost 6 bases and 7 bases, in that order; junction bases with no gene match: 6. CDR3 size: 14 residues. Germline-derived CDR1 and CDR2 are MRHNA and SNTAGT. CDR3 in DNA: TGTGCCAGCAGCGCCGACAGGGGGAGCGGGGAGCTGTTTTTT. It specifies CASSADRGSGELFF.

The chain links TRBV7-9 to TRBJ1-1; D unresolved. The V end was cut by 11 bases, the J end by 5 bases, with 15 bases between. The CDR3 runs to 12 residues. The germline V gene has CDR1 SEHNR and CDR2 FQNEAQ (reference sequence). The CDR3 reads CAQDGYGTEAFF. DNA for the CDR3: TGTGCCCAAGATGGATATGGTACTGAAGCTTTCTTT. Full variable domain (missing parts from reference TRBV7-9 and TRBJ1-1): DTGVSQNPRHKITKRGQNVTFRCDPISEHNRLYWYRQTLGQGPEFLTYFQNEAQLEKSRLLSDRFSAERPKGSFSTLEIQRTEQGDSAMYLCAQDGYGTEAFFGQGTRLTVV.

This chain links TRBV7-9 with TRBJ2-1; possible D gene TRBD2, 6 bases. The ends were cut back, 4 bases at V and 6 bases at J, with 16 bases in the middle. Germline values: CDR1 SEHNR, CDR2 FQNEAQ (reference sequence). The CDR3 is 15 residues long. CDR3 bases: TGTGCCAGCAGCTCCCCCCCGGGACTCTCCAATGAGCAGTTCTTC. Its translation is CASSSPPGLSNEQFF.

This chain connects TRBV7-6 to TRBJ1-1; perhaps TRBD1 as D (5 bases). Germline CDR1 reads SGHVS; CDR2 reads FNYEAQ. There are 13 residues in the CDR3. Trimming removed 5 bases at V and 3 bases at J, with 10 bases between. CDR3 amino acids: CASSVTGYTEAFF. Written as DNA, the CDR3 is TGTGCCAGCAGCGTAACAGGCTACACTGAAGCTTTCTTT.

The chain employs TRBV30 and TRBJ1-3; D is unclear. Germline CDR1 GTSNPN, CDR2 SVGIG (reference sequence). Trimming removed 4 bases from V and 1 base from J, with 5 bases in between. The CDR3 is 12 residues long. The CDR3 DNA reads TGTGCCTGGATCCGTTCTGGAAACACCATATATTTT. Its translation is CAWIRSGNTIYF.

This clone was counted a single time. The V gene is TRBV2, the J gene TRBJ1-6, with a tentative D call TRBD1 (5 bases). CDR1 is SNHLY and CDR2 is FYNNEI in the germline V gene. Trimming stripped 6 bases from V and 0 bases from J, with 9 bases between. CDR3 length: 15 residues. The CDR3 is CASRGGDSYNSPLHF. The CDR3 DNA is TGTGCCAGCAGGGGAGGGGACTCCTATAATTCACCCCTCCACTTT.

The rearrangement uses TRBV7-8 and TRBJ2-1, with 8 bases fitting TRBD2. The V gene end was trimmed by 1 base and the J gene end by 10 bases; junction bases not matched to a gene: 9. This CDR3 region has 15 residues. CDR1 SGHVS and CDR2 FQNEAQ come from the germline V gene. CDR3 nucleotides: TGTGCCAGCAGCTTAGTCGGGGGGGGCCCGGAGGAGCAGTTCTTC. It encodes CASSLVGGGPEEQFF.

This chain uses TRBV5-1 with TRBJ1-1; the match to TRBD1 covers 9 bases. The germline V gene has CDR1 SGHRS and CDR2 YFSETQ. V shed 5 bases, J shed 4 bases, and the junction held 12 bases outside the gene matches. The CDR3 is 16 residues long. The chain's CDR3 is CASSLQGAMGATEAFF. The CDR3 nucleotides read TGCGCCAGCAGTCTACAGGGGGCGATGGGGGCCACTGAAGCTTTCTTT.

The chain has TRBV6-6 and TRBJ1-2; D is undetermined. The CDR3 has 11 amino acids. V dropped 4 bases and J dropped 6 bases, with 6 bases sitting between them. Germline V CDR1 and CDR2: MNHNY, SVGAGI (reference sequence). Written as DNA, the CDR3 is TGTGCCAGCAGTTTAAATAATGGCTACACCTTC. Translated: CASSLNNGYTF.